The 8 T cell receptor beta chains given below trace back to one sample, sequenced in a study of blood T cell repertoires in COVID-19. Assay: immunoSEQ multiplex PCR; the TCRdb copy retains only in-frame clones and omits some. Among about 270,000 clones, 85% were seen once, and the ten largest hold 9.1%. Specimen: PBMCs or T cells enriched from blood (not recorded which). The source of these receptors is a woman aged 50 to 65 with acute COVID-19.

This rearrangement joins TRBV7-9 to TRBJ1-1; D call uncertain. V was clipped by 6 bases and J by 0 bases, with 11 bases between them. The CDR3 sequence is 14 residues long. Per germline, CDR1 SEHNR and CDR2 FQNEAQ (reference sequence). The CDR3 reads CASSEIVMNTEAFF. For the CDR3, the DNA is TGTGCCAGCAGTGAGATAGTTATGAACACTGAAGCTTTCTTT.

This chain links TRBV5-6 with TRBJ2-2; a possible D gene is TRBD1 (6 bases). CDR1 and CDR2 (germline): SGHDT, YYEEEE. This CDR3 spans 16 amino acids. V shed 2 bases and J shed 0 bases, with 11 bases lying between them. In DNA, the CDR3 is TGTGCCAGCAGCTTCCCCGGGACACCGAACACCGGGGAGCTGTTTTTT. Translated, it gives CASSFPGTPNTGELFF.

CDR3 protein: CASSYLGVGDGYTF. The CDR3 bases are TGTGCCAGCAGTTACCTCGGCGTAGGGGATGGCTACACCTTC. This chain connects TRBV6-5 to TRBJ1-2; D may be TRBD1 (5 bases). The CDR3 runs 14 residues. Germline CDR1 MNHEY, CDR2 SVGAGI. V was pared by 2 bases and J by 6 bases, with 13 bases between.

Concerning this clone: Because the CDR3's place on the DNA is in doubt, the DNA is left out and the CDR3 is given as listed by TCRdb. The gene calls are TRBV11-3 and TRBJ2-1; the D call of TRBD2 is as the table states it, not checked on the DNA. The CDR3 is 13 amino acids long, termini counted. CDR1 and CDR2 from the germline V gene are SGHNT and YENEEA. The CDR3 loop reads CASSLVGSGTMFF.

The chain recombines TRBV30 with TRBJ2-7; 8 bases agree with TRBD1. CDR3 length: 14 residues. V shed 2 bases, J shed 2 bases, and the junction held 5 bases outside the gene matches. CDR1 and CDR2 from the germline V gene are GTSNPN and SVGIG (reference sequence). CDR3: CAWSKPGGTYEQYF. The CDR3 DNA follows: TGTGCCTGGAGTAAACCAGGGGGCACCTACGAGCAGTACTTC. The whole variable domain, filled in from reference TRBV30 and TRBJ2-7, reads SQTIHQWPATLVQPVGSPLSLECTVEGTSNPNLYWYRQAAGRGLQLLFYSVGIGQISSEVPQNLSASRPQDRQFILSSKKLLLSDSGFYLCAWSKPGGTYEQYFGPGTRLTVT.

Comment on this clone: Additional DNA sequences in this sample encode the identical CDR3. The chain joins TRBV7-2 to TRBJ2-7, with D unclear. The ends were cut back, 1 base at V and 0 bases at J, with 4 bases in the middle. The germline V gene encodes CDR1 SGHTA and CDR2 FQGNSA. This CDR3 comprises 13 residues. DNA for the CDR3: TGTGCCAGCAGCTTAGGCGCCTCCTACGAGCAGTACTTC. The encoded protein is CASSLGASYEQYF.

This clone occurred a few times. DNA of the CDR3: TGTGCCAGCAGCCGGGGAACGGACTGGGGACAGGGGAACACTGAAGCTTTCTTT. Amino acid sequence: CASSRGTDWGQGNTEAFF. The chain links TRBV5-6 to TRBJ1-1, with 9 bases aligning to TRBD1. Germline lookup yields CDR1 SGHDT and CDR2 YYEEEE. The CDR3 covers 18 residues. Trimming at V came to 4 bases and at J to 1 base, leaving 14 bases not matched to a gene.

This sequence joins TRBV10-1 and TRBJ1-1, with D unclear. Per the germline V gene, CDR1 is WNHNN and CDR2 is SYGVQD (reference sequence). With 4 bases removed from V and 0 bases from J, the gap between germline ends came to 6 bases. The CDR3 has 13 residues. Written as DNA, the CDR3 is TGCGCCAGCAGTGGACACATGAACACTGAAGCTTTCTTT. Its protein is CASSGHMNTEAFF.